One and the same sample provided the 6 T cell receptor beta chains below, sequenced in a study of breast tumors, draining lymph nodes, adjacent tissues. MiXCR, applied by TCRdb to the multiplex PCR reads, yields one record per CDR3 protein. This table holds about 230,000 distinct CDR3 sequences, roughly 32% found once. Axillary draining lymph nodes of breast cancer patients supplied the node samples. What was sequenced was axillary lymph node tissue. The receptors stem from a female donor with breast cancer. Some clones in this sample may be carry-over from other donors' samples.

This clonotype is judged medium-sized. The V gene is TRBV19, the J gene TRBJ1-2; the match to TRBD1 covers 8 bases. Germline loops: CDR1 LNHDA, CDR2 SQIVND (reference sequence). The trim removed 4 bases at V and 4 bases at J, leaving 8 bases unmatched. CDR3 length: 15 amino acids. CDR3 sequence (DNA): TGTGCCAGTAGTAACAGGGGGACCTTGGTCTATGGCTACACCTTC. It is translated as CASSNRGTLVYGYTF.

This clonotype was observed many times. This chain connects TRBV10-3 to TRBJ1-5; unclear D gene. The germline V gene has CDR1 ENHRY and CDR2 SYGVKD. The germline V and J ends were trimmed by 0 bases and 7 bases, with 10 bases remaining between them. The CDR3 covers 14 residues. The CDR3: CAISESGGRQPQHF. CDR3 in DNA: TGTGCCATCAGTGAGTCGGGAGGGAGGCAGCCCCAGCATTTT.

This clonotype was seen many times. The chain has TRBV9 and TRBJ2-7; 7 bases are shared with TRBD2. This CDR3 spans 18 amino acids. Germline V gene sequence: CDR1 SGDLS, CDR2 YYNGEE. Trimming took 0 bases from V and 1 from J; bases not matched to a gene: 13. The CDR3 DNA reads TGTGCCAGCAGCGTAGCTGGCCATGGGGAGGGAAGTTCCTACGAGCAGTACTTC. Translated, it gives CASSVAGHGEGSSYEQYF.

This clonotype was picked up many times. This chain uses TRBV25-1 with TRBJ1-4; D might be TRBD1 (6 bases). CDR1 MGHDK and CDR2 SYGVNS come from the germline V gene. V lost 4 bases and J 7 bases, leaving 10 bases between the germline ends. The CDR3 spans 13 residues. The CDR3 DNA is TGTGCCAGCAGTGTCCAGGGGAGTGAAAAACTGTTTTTT. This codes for CASSVQGSEKLFF.

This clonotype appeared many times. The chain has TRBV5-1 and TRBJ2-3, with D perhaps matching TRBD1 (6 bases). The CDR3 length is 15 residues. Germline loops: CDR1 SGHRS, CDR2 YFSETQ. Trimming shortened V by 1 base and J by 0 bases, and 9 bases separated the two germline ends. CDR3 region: CASSLPRGSTDTQYF. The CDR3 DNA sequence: TGCGCCAGCAGCTTGCCAAGGGGGAGCACAGATACGCAGTATTTT.

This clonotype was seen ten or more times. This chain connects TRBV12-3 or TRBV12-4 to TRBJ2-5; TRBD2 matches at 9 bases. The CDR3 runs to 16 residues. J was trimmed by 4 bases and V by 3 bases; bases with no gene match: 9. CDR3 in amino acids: CASSFRREGGAETQYF. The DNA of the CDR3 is TGTGCCAGCAGTTTCCGGCGGGAGGGCGGCGCAGAGACCCAGTACTTC.